The sequence of this T cell receptor (beta chain) was determined in a study of blood T cell repertoires in COVID-19. As for the study in general: T cells, B-cell-depleted T cells, or PBMCs supplied cDNA or gDNA.

Trimming pared 5 bases from V and 0 bases from J, leaving 12 bases between. Germline V gene data show CDR1 as SGHVS and CDR2 as FQNEAQ. The CDR3 is 15 residues long. Libraries were prepared by immunoSEQ multiplex PCR; TCRdb keeps only in-frame clonotypes and omits some of them. The sample consists of under 350,000 clones, 86% of them appearing once. Participants' own reports of clinical history determined their cohort assignment. The clonotype comes from a woman under 30 who had recovered from COVID-19. Sequencing used PBMCs or T cells enriched from blood (not recorded which). The V gene is TRBV7-8, the J gene TRBJ2-3; tentative D call: TRBD1 (6 bases). CDR3: CASSPTGPSTDTQYF. The DNA of the CDR3 is TGTGCCAGCAGCCCGACAGGTCCTAGCACAGATACGCAGTATTTT.